This TCR beta chain was identified during a study of T cells in Graves' hyperthyroidism and ophthalmopathy. About this clonotype: A much larger clone lies a single base off, so this may be a read error.

For the diagnoses, clinical symptoms, serum thyroxine and TRAb, thyroid ultrasound and orbital computed tomography were used. Cells are PBMCs isolated from about 10 ml of fresh blood. Amplification targeted TCR beta CDR3 regions from RNA transcripts. First-round RT-PCR targeting the TCR CDR3 was performed with the HTBI primer set. TCRdb reprocessed the multiplex PCR reads via MiXCR and lists one record per CDR3 protein. This table holds 500,000 to 800,000 distinct CDR3 sequences, approximately 15% found once. The sequencing input was blood. This receptor was identified in a woman between 50 and 59 years old with Graves' ophthalmopathy.

Here the CDR3 reads CASSFFTYGYTF. The CDR3 nucleotides read TGTGCCAGCAGTTTCTTCACCTATGGCTACACCTTC. The chain uses TRBV28 and TRBJ1-2; no firm D call. Germline values: CDR1 MDHEN, CDR2 SYDVKM. The CDR3 covers 12 residues. Deletions cut 3 bases from V and 4 bases from J, with 6 bases between.